These 27 T cell receptor beta chains originate from one sample sequenced in a study of early T cells in non-severe SARS-CoV-2 infection (dated by TCRdb to about 2021). The library was generated by 5' RACE. Data came from a NextSeq 500. TCRdb reprocessed the public reads (quality trimming at Q25 with fastp, clone calling with MiXCR) and kept in-frame beta chains. Every distinct CDR3 protein forms one entry, paired with its most common genes and DNA. The sample table lists roughly 70,000 distinct CDR3 sequences, about 13% of them with a count of one. The ten largest clonotypes hold roughly 5.3% of the sample. The sample consisted of whole blood. Receptor source: an adult who was a healthcare worker with PCR-confirmed SARS-CoV-2 infection or an uninfected control (not recorded which).

In this sample, this clonotype turned up many times. This chain uses TRBV4-2 with TRBJ2-7; perhaps D is TRBD1 or TRBD2 (5 bases each). Looked up from germline, CDR1 is LGHNA and CDR2 is YNFKEQ. This CDR3 is built from 12 residues. V was clipped by 1 base and J by 5 bases, with 6 bases between them. The CDR3 bases are TGTGCCAGCAGCCAAGGAGGGGACGAGCAGTACTTC. Its translation: CASSQGGDEQYF.

This clonotype was detected many times. The gene calls are TRBV7-2 and TRBJ2-7, with TRBD1 matching over 9 bases. CDR1 is SGHTA, CDR2 FQGNSA, per germline. CDR3 size: 14 residues. V shed 5 bases, J shed 5 bases, and the junction held 7 bases outside the gene matches. This chain's CDR3 is CASSPRQGDDEQYF. The CDR3 DNA is TGTGCCAGCAGCCCTAGACAGGGGGACGACGAGCAGTACTTC.

The J gene is TRBJ1-1, the V gene TRBV5-4; tentative D call: TRBD1 (5 bases). The CDR3 spans 15 residues. Germline CDR1 and CDR2: SGHNT and YYREEE (reference sequence). With 5 bases removed from V and 1 base from J, the gap between germline ends came to 15 bases. The CDR3 nucleotides are TGTGCCAGCAGTTGGGAGGGACGGCGGAACACTGAAGCTTTCTTT. Amino acid sequence: CASSWEGRRNTEAFF.

This clonotype was detected a few times. This chain connects TRBV20-1 to TRBJ2-1; 7 nucleotides agree with TRBD2. Germline CDR1 reads DFQATT; CDR2 reads SNEGSKA (reference sequence). This CDR3 comprises 17 residues. V trimming: 6 bases; J trimming: 2 bases; junction bases outside the gene matches: 16. The CDR3 nucleotides read TGCAGTGCATTTATAGGCGGGAGACGAATCCCCTACAATGAGCAGTTCTTC. Translating it yields CSAFIGGRRIPYNEQFF.

The table lists this clonotype with many counts. The chain is built from TRBV9 and TRBJ1-1; D ambiguous. Germline V lookup: CDR1 SGDLS, CDR2 YYNGEE. The V end lost 4 bases, the J end lost 1 base, and 11 bases lay between the germline ends. The CDR3 loop spans 14 amino acids. CDR3 in amino acids: CASSPRGRNTEAFF. The CDR3 coding sequence is TGTGCCAGCAGCCCCCGAGGCAGGAACACTGAAGCTTTCTTT.

This clonotype occurred a few times. The genes are TRBV12-3 or TRBV12-4 and TRBJ2-1; D possibly matches TRBD1 or TRBD2 (5 bases each). Trimming cost V 6 bases and J 6 bases, with 24 bases left between them. This CDR3 comprises 17 residues. The CDR3 here is CASSRGVLFGRANEQFF. The CDR3 DNA is TGTGCCAGCAGCCGAGGGGTTTTATTTGGCAGGGCCAATGAGCAGTTCTTC.

This clonotype was counted at least ten times. The chain carries TRBV7-2 and TRBJ2-7; TRBD1 matches 12 bases. Losses at the gene ends were 5 bases for V and 2 bases for J; bases not matched to a gene: 7. This CDR3 comprises 16 residues. CDR1 is SGHTA and CDR2 is FQGNSA in the germline V gene. The CDR3 DNA is TGTGCCAGCAGCCCCCCCGGGACAGGGGGCACCTACGAGCAGTACTTC. This encodes CASSPPGTGGTYEQYF.

This clonotype was found many times. This chain connects TRBV18 to TRBJ1-5, with D unclear. The CDR3 totals 13 residues. Germline loops: CDR1 KGHSH, CDR2 LQKENI. V shed 6 bases and J shed 4 bases, with 10 bases lying between them. As DNA, the CDR3 is TGTGCCAGCTCTTCGACGGGGAATCAGCCCCAGCATTTT. The encoded protein is CASSSTGNQPQHF. Variable domain in full (rest from reference TRBV18 and TRBJ1-5): NAGVMQNPRHLVRRRGQEARLRCSPMKGHSHVYWYRQLPEEGLKFMVYLQKENIIDESGMPKERFSAEFPKEGPSILRIQQVVRGDSAAYFCASSSTGNQPQHFGDGTRLSIL.

This clonotype was counted ten times or more. This chain connects TRBV6-6 to TRBJ1-1; the match to TRBD1 covers 7 bases. CDR1 MNHNY and CDR2 SVGAGI come from the germline V gene (reference sequence). The length of the CDR3 is 13 residues. After removal of 6 bases from V and 1 base from J, the junction contained 2 bases not matched to a gene. CDR3 amino acids: CASSSGGNTEAFF. The DNA of the CDR3 is TGTGCCAGCAGCTCAGGGGGGAACACTGAAGCTTTCTTT.

Many counts were recorded for this clonotype. V is TRBV18 and J is TRBJ1-5; D unclear. The CDR3 length is 13 residues. Germline lookup yields CDR1 KGHSH and CDR2 LQKENI. V lost 8 bases and J lost 2, with 10 bases in between. CDR3: CASRPSGNQPQHF. Here the CDR3 DNA reads TGTGCCAGCCGCCCCTCGGGCAATCAGCCCCAGCATTTT.

The sample holds many counts of this clonotype. For the CDR3, the DNA is TGCGCCAGCAGCACGCTAGCTGAAGAGACCCAGTACTTC. Translation: CASSTLAEETQYF. The rearrangement links TRBV5-1 to TRBJ2-5; D is possibly TRBD2 (5 bases). Germline V gene sequence: CDR1 SGHRS, CDR2 YFSETQ. V lost 4 bases and J lost 3, with 10 bases in between. This CDR3 has 13 residues.

This clonotype has a handful of counts. The chain uses TRBV19 and TRBJ1-3; weak D call: TRBD1 (6 bases). V shed 7 bases and J shed 0 bases, with 13 bases lying between them. The length of the CDR3 is 15 residues. Germline lookup yields CDR1 LNHDA and CDR2 SQIVND (reference sequence). The CDR3 is CASNPRTVSGNTIYF. For the CDR3, the DNA is TGTGCCAGTAACCCACGGACAGTCTCTGGAAACACCATATATTTT.

This clonotype came up many times. The chain joins TRBV20-1 to TRBJ2-3, with 7 bases fitting TRBD2. This CDR3 is built from 15 residues. Germline assignment: CDR1 DFQATT and CDR2 SNEGSKA (reference sequence). V shed 6 bases, J shed 2 bases, and the junction held 11 bases outside the gene matches. In nucleotides, the CDR3 is TGCAGTGCGTACCCGGGTAGCGGGTTCACAGATACGCAGTATTTT. It specifies CSAYPGSGFTDTQYF.

This clonotype appeared a few times. The chain combines TRBV19 with TRBJ2-4, with a weak D call TRBD2 (6 bases). Looked up from germline, CDR1 is LNHDA and CDR2 is SQIVND (reference sequence). Trimming removed 5 bases from V and 0 bases from J, with 11 bases in between. There are 15 residues in the CDR3. CDR3 in DNA: TGTGCCAGTAGTGTCTCGGGAGTAGCCAAAAACATTCAGTACTTC. Encoded protein: CASSVSGVAKNIQYF.

This clonotype appeared a few times. V usage is TRBV6-2 or TRBV6-3 and J usage is TRBJ2-7; 8 bases align to TRBD1. Germline CDR1 reads MNHEY; CDR2 reads SVGEGT. This CDR3 is 14 amino acids long. The J segment lost 7 bases and the V segment lost 5 bases, leaving 10 bases of the junction unmatched. CDR3 in amino acids: CASSLGQGIWEQYF. The CDR3 DNA follows: TGTGCCAGCAGTCTCGGACAGGGTATATGGGAGCAGTACTTC.

This clonotype was counted only a few times. V and J are TRBV3-1 and TRBJ2-3, with 11 bases lining up with TRBD2. Germline CDR1 and CDR2: LGHDT and YNNKEL (reference sequence). The V segment lost 4 bases and the J segment 1 base; nucleotides outside the gene matches: 7. This CDR3 region has 17 residues. The CDR3 region has the DNA TGTGCCAGCAGCCGGAGTACGGGACTAGCGGGCACAGATACGCAGTATTTT. Protein product: CASSRSTGLAGTDTQYF.

This chain uses TRBV20-1 with TRBJ2-1; possible D gene TRBD2, 5 bases. Germline V gene data show CDR1 as DFQATT and CDR2 as SNEGSKA (reference sequence). V lost 5 bases to trimming and J lost 9 bases, with 20 bases between them. This CDR3 is built from 14 residues. Written as DNA, the CDR3 is TGCAGTGCTCCCCGAACCGGGGATGTATTTGAGCAGTTCTTC. The encoded protein is CSAPRTGDVFEQFF.

The gene calls are TRBV5-4 and TRBJ2-1; 7 positions agree with TRBD2. The V gene's germline CDR1 is SGHNT and CDR2 YYREEE (reference sequence). The length of the CDR3 is 15 residues. The V segment lost 3 bases and the J segment 2 bases; nucleotides outside the gene matches: 5. CDR3 sequence: CASSSALAAYNEQFF. The CDR3, as DNA: TGTGCCAGCAGCTCCGCTCTAGCGGCCTACAATGAGCAGTTCTTC.

The chain has TRBV20-1 and TRBJ2-7, with 11 bases lining up with TRBD2. The ends lost 2 bases at V and 0 bases at J; junction bases unmatched: 0. Germline V CDR1 and CDR2: DFQATT, SNEGSKA (reference sequence). The length of the CDR3 is 14 residues. CDR3 region: CSARLAGGSYEQYF. In nucleotides, the CDR3 is TGCAGTGCTAGACTAGCGGGGGGCTCCTACGAGCAGTACTTC.

This clonotype was detected a few times. This chain connects TRBV6-2 or TRBV6-3 to TRBJ2-1; 9 nucleotides line up with TRBD2. After removal of 4 bases from V and 6 bases from J, the junction contained 10 bases not matched to a gene. Germline CDR1 reads MNHEY; CDR2 reads SVGEGT. This CDR3 is 16 amino acids long. The DNA for the CDR3 is TGTGCCAGCAGTTGGAAGGGGCTAGCGGGGCGCAATGAGCAGTTCTTC. Its translation: CASSWKGLAGRNEQFF.

This clonotype was recorded a few times. V gene TRBV10-3 combines with J gene TRBJ1-2; 9 nucleotides align to TRBD1. CDR3 size: 14 residues. V lost 3 bases and J lost 8; bases outside the gene matches: 7. CDR1 is ENHRY and CDR2 is SYGVKD in the germline V gene. The CDR3: CAISDQRTGAGYTF. The CDR3 DNA reads TGTGCCATCAGTGATCAGCGGACAGGGGCCGGCTACACCTTC.

The table lists this clonotype with many counts. The J gene is TRBJ1-2, the V gene TRBV25-1; TRBD1 matches 11 bases. From germline, CDR1 is MGHDK and CDR2 SYGVNS. V shed 1 base, J shed 6 bases, and the junction held 7 bases outside the gene matches. CDR3 length: 16 residues. As DNA, the CDR3 is TGTGCCAGCAGTGAATCAGGGACAGGGGGTCTTGATGGCTACACCTTC. This sequence encodes CASSESGTGGLDGYTF.

The chain joins TRBV25-1 to TRBJ1-1; maybe TRBD1 (5 bases). Trimming took 7 bases from V and 3 from J, leaving 12 bases between them. Per the germline V gene, CDR1 is MGHDK and CDR2 is SYGVNS. This CDR3 region has 13 residues. CDR3 amino acids: CASIQGRHTEAFF. CDR3 nucleotide sequence: TGTGCCAGCATCCAGGGTAGACACACTGAAGCTTTCTTT.

This clonotype was observed at least ten times. The genes are TRBV7-6 and TRBJ2-3, with unresolved D. In germline, CDR1 is SGHVS, CDR2 FNYEAQ. V dropped 5 bases and J dropped 2 bases, with 17 bases sitting between them. The CDR3 totals 16 residues. This CDR3 is CASSPHPGVYTDTQYF. The CDR3 nucleotides are TGTGCCAGCAGCCCTCACCCTGGGGTTTACACAGATACGCAGTATTTT.

This clonotype has just a few counts. The chain joins TRBV9 to TRBJ2-3; 9 positions match TRBD2. The CDR3 runs to 15 residues. Germline V lookup: CDR1 SGDLS, CDR2 YYNGEE. The V and J ends lost 1 base and 1 base, in that order; junction bases with no gene match: 1. CDR3 sequence: CASSVRLAGTDTQYF. DNA for the CDR3: TGTGCCAGCAGCGTACGACTAGCGGGCACAGATACGCAGTATTTT.

This clonotype was recorded many times. The CDR3 reads CASSRAENYGYTF. The CDR3 DNA follows: TGTGCCAGCTCACGGGCGGAGAACTATGGCTACACCTTC. The rearrangement links TRBV25-1 to TRBJ1-2; no clear D gene. Trimming took 8 bases from V and 2 from J, leaving 12 bases between them. Germline V gene data show CDR1 as MGHDK and CDR2 as SYGVNS. The CDR3 is 13 amino acids.

In DNA, the CDR3 is TGTGCCAGCAGTGACCGCCCCCCTCCAGGGTACCAAGAGACCCAGTACTTC. Translated: CASSDRPPPGYQETQYF. The chain has TRBV6-2 or TRBV6-3 and TRBJ2-5; perhaps TRBD1 as D (5 bases). Between the trimmed V and J ends, which lost 5 bases and 0 bases, there was a span of 19 bases. The CDR3 has 17 residues. The germline CDR1 and CDR2 sequences are MNHEY and SVGEGT.